The rows below give T cell receptor beta chains drawn from one sample of a study of regulatory T cells in long-lasting Graves disease. TCRdb called the multiplex PCR reads again in MiXCR, with one record for every CDR3 protein. The sample has 400,000 to 450,000 distinct CDR3 sequences; less than 25% are singletons. The specimen was peripheral blood mononuclear cells (PBMCs), collected when the disease was refractory, from a patient treated with antithyroid drugs. These TCRs come from a female donor with Graves disease. Each CDR3 is given with its conserved first and last residue. D genes are given only for firm matches. Rows may omit the clone size; those that give it use once, few, many or a size class.

TRBD1,TRBJ1-5,NA,TRBV30,CAWSVGDRVNQPQHF,TGTGCCTGGAGTGTCGGTGACAGGGTCAATCAGCCCCAGCATTTT
NA,TRBJ1-1,NA,TRBV7-2,CASSLTSVNTEAFF,TGTGCCAGCAGCTTAACGAGCGTGAACACTGAAGCTTTCTTT
NA,TRBJ1-5,few,TRBV6-2/TRBV6-3,CASSYSRSQPQHF,TGTGCCAGCAGTTACTCAAGGAGTCAGCCCCAGCATTTT
NA,TRBJ2-7,many,TRBV12-3/TRBV12-4,CASSLGQEKYYEQYF,TGTGCCAGCAGTTTAGGACAGGAAAAGTACTACGAGCAGTACTTC
TRBD1,TRBJ2-5,few,TRBV20-1,CSAPTTGGETQYF,TGCAGTGCGCCGACGACAGGGGGAGAGACCCAGTACTTC
NA,TRBJ2-2,few,TRBV18,CASSPPDTGELFF,TGTGCCAGCTCACCACCAGACACCGGGGAGCTGTTTTTT
NA,TRBJ1-1,NA,TRBV5-1,CASSPSRLGSGEAFF,TGCGCCAGCAGCCCCTCCCGGCTGGGGTCTGGTGAAGCTTTCTTT
NA,TRBJ2-5,few,TRBV3-1,CASSPRAMRPRETQYF,TGTGCCAGCAGCCCGCGTGCGATGCGTCCTCGGGAGACCCAGTACTTC
NA,TRBJ1-1,few,TRBV29-1,CSVRTGTANTEAFF,TGCAGCGTGCGGACCGGGACGGCAAACACTGAAGCTTTCTTT
TRBD2,TRBJ2-5,NA,TRBV20-1,CSAGTSGARGAQYF,TGCAGTGCCGGGACTAGCGGGGCCCGGGGGGCCCAGTACTTC
NA,TRBJ2-7,many,TRBV2,CASSERNYEQYF,TGTGCCAGCAGTGAGCGGAACTACGAGCAGTACTTC
NA,TRBJ1-2,many,TRBV7-2,CASRSTGSNYGYTF,TGTGCCAGCAGATCGACAGGTTCTAACTATGGCTACACCTTC
TRBD1,TRBJ1-2,many,TRBV6-1,CASTNYGTGAPWEGYTF,TGTGCCAGCACTAACTATGGGACAGGAGCCCCATGGGAAGGCTACACCTTC